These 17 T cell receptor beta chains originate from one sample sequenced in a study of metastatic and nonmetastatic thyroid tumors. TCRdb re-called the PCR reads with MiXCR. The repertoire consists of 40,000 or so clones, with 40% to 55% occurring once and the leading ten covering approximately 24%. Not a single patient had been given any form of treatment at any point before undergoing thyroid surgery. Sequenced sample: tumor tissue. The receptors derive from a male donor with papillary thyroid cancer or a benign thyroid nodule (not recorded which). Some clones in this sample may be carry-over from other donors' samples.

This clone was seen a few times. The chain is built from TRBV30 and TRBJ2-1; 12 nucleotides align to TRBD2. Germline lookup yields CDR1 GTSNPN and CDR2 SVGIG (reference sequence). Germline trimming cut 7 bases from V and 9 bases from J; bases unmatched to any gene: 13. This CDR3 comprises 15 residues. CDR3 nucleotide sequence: TGTGCCTACCAGGCCCTAGCGGGAGGGCCTGGTGAGCAGTTCTTC. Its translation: CAYQALAGGPGEQFF.

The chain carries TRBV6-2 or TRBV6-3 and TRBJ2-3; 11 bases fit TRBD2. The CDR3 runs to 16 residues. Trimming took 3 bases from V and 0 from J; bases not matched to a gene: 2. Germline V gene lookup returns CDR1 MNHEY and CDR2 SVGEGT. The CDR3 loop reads CASSYLAGGSTDTQYF. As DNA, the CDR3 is TGTGCCAGCAGTTATCTAGCGGGAGGTAGCACAGATACGCAGTATTTT.

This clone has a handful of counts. CDR3 sequence reads: CASSFGARYGYTF. The CDR3 nucleotides read TGTGCCAGCAGTTTCGGGGCCCGCTATGGCTACACCTTC. V gene TRBV12-3 or TRBV12-4 combines with J gene TRBJ1-2, with D maybe TRBD1 (5 bases). CDR3 length: 13 residues. The V end was cut by 3 bases, the J end by 4 bases, with 9 bases between.

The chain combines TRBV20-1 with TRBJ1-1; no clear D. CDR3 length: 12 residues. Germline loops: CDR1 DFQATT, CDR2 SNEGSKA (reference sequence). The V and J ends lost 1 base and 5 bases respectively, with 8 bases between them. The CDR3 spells CSARVSWTEAFF. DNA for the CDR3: TGCAGTGCTAGAGTTAGTTGGACTGAAGCTTTCTTT.

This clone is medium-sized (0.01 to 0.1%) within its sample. CDR3 DNA: TGTGCCAGCAGCCCCAACCGGGGGCCCCCTAATGAAAAACTGTTTTTT. As protein: CASSPNRGPPNEKLFF. The gene calls are TRBV7-8 and TRBJ1-4, with D possibly being TRBD1 (6 bases). The germline V gene encodes CDR1 SGHVS and CDR2 FQNEAQ. The CDR3 sequence is 16 residues long. V was clipped by 5 bases and J by 3 bases, with 16 bases between them.

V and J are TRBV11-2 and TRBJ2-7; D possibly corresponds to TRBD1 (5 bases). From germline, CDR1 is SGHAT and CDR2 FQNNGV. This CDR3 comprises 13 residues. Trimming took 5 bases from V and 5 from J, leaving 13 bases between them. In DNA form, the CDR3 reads TGTGCCAGCAGCCCCGGGCGGACAAACGAGCAGTACTTC. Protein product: CASSPGRTNEQYF.

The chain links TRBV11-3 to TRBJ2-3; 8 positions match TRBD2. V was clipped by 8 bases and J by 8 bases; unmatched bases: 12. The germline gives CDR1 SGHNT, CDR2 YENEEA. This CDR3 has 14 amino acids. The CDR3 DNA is TGTGCCAGCGGTGGAGCGGGAGTGATCGGTACGCAGTATTTT. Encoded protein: CASGGAGVIGTQYF.

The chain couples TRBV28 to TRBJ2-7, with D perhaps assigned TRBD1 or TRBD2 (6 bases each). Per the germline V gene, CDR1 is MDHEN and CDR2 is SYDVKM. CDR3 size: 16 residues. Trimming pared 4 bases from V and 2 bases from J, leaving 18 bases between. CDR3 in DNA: TGTGCCAGCAGTTATCCAAGGGGGGCCTCACCCTACGAGCAGTACTTC. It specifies CASSYPRGASPYEQYF.

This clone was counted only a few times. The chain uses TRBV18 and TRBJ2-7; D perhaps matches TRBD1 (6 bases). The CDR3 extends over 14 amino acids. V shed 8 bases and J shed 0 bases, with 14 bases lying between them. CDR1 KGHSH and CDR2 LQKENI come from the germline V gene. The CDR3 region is CASRHRAHSYEQYF. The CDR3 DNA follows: TGTGCCAGCCGTCACAGGGCACACTCCTACGAGCAGTACTTC. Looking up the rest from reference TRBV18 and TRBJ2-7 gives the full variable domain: NAGVMQNPRHLVRRRGQEARLRCSPMKGHSHVYWYRQLPEEGLKFMVYLQKENIIDESGMPKERFSAEFPKEGPSILRIQQVVRGDSAAYFCASRHRAHSYEQYFGPGTRLTVT.

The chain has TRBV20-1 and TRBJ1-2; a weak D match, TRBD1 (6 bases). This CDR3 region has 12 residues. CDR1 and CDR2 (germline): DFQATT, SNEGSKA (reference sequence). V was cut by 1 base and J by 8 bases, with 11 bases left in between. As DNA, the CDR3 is TGCAGTGCTAGAGTCCCAGGGGTCGGCTACACCTTC. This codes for CSARVPGVGYTF.

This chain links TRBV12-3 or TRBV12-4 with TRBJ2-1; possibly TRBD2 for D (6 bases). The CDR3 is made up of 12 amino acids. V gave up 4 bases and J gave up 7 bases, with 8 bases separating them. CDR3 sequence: CASSYLANEQFF. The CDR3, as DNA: TGTGCCAGCAGTTACCTAGCGAATGAGCAGTTCTTC.

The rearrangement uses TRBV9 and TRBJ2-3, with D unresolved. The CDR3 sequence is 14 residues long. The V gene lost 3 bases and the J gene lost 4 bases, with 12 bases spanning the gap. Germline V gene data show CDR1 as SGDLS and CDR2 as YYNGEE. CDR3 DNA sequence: TGTGCCAGCAGCGCCACTATAGGTCCAGATACGCAGTATTTT. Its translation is CASSATIGPDTQYF.

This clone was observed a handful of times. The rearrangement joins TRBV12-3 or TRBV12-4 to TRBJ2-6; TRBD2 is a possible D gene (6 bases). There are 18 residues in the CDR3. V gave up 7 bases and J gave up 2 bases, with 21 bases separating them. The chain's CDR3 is CASTSRAGPLAGANVLTF. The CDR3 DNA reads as TGTGCCAGCACCTCTAGGGCGGGACCCCTAGCTGGGGCCAACGTCCTGACTTTC.

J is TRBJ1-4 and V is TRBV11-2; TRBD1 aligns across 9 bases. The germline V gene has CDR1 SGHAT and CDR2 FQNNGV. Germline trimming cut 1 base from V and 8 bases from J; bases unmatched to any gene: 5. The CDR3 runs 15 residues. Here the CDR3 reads CASSLGDRDGEKLFF. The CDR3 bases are TGTGCCAGCAGCTTAGGGGACAGGGATGGAGAAAAACTGTTTTTT.

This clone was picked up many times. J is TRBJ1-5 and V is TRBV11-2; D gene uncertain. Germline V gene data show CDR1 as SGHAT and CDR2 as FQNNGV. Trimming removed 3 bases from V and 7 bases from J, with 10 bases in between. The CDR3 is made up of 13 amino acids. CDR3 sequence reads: CASSLGSGQPQHF. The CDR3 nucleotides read TGTGCCAGCAGCTTGGGATCAGGCCAGCCCCAGCATTTT.

The CDR3 sequence: CASSVGQGNTEAFF. The DNA for the CDR3 is TGTGCCAGTAGTGTGGGACAGGGGAACACTGAAGCTTTCTTT. The chain recombines TRBV19 with TRBJ1-1; 9 bases match TRBD1. This CDR3 contains 14 residues. Germline V gene data show CDR1 as LNHDA and CDR2 as SQIVND (reference sequence). V gave up 5 bases and J gave up 1 base; unmatched junction bases: 2.

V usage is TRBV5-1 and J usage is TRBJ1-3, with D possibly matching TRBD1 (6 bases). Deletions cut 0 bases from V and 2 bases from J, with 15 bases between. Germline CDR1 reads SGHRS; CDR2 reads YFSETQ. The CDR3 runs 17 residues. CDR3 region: CASSLGPTGSPGNTIYF. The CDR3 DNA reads TGCGCCAGCAGCTTGGGTCCCACAGGGAGCCCTGGAAACACCATATATTTT.